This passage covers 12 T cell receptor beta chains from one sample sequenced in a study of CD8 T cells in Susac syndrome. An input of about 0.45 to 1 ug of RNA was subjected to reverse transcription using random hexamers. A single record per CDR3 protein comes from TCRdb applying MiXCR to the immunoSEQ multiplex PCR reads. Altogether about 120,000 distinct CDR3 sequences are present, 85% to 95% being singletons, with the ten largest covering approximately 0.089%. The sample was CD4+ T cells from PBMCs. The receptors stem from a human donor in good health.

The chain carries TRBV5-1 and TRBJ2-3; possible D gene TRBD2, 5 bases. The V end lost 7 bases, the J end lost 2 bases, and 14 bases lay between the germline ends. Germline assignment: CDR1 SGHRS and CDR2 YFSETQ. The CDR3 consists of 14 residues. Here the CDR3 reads CASESGFDTDTQYF. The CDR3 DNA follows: TGCGCCAGCGAGAGCGGATTTGACACAGATACGCAGTATTTT.

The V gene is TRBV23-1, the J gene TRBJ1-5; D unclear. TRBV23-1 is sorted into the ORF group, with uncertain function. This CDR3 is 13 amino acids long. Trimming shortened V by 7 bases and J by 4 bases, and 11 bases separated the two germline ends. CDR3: CASTLGPNQPQHF. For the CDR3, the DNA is TGCGCCAGCACCCTAGGGCCAAATCAGCCCCAGCATTTT.

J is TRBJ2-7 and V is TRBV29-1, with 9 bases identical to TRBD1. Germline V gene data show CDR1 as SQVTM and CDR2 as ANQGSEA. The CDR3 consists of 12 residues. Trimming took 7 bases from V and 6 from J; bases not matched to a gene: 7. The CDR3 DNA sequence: TGCAGCGGTGGGGACAGGGTTAGCGAGCAGTACTTC. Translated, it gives CSGGDRVSEQYF.

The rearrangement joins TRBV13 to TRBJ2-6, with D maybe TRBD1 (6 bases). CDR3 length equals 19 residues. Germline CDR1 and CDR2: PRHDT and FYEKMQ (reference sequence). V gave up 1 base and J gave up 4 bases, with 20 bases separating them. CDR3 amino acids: CASSLASKVSGEGANVLTF. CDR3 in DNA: TGTGCCAGCAGCTTAGCGTCCAAGGTCTCAGGGGAAGGGGCCAACGTCCTGACTTTC. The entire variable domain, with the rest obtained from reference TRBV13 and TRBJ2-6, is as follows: AAGVIQSPRHLIKEKRETATLKCYPIPRHDTVYWYQQGPGQDPQFLISFYEKMQSDKGSIPDRFSAQQFSDYHSELNMSSLELGDSALYFCASSLASKVSGEGANVLTFGAGSRLTVL.

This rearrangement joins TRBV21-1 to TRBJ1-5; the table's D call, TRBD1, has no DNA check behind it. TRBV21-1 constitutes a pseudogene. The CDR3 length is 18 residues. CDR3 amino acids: CASSKGIGPPDREQPQHF. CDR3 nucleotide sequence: TGTGCCAGCAGCAAAGGTATAGGGCCCCCGGACAGGGAGCAGCCCCAGCATTTT.

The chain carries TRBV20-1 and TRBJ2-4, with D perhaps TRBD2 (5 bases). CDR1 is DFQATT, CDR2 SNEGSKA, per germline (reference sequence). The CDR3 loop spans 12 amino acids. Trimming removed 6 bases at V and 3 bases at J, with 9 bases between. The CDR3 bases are TGCAGTGCCATACTAGGCAAAAACATTCAGTACTTC. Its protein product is CSAILGKNIQYF.

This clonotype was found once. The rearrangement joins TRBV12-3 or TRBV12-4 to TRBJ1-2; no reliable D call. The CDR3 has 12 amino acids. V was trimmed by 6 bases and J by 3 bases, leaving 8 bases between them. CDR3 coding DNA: TGTGCCAGCAGGTTGATGCACTATGGCTACACCTTC. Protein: CASRLMHYGYTF.

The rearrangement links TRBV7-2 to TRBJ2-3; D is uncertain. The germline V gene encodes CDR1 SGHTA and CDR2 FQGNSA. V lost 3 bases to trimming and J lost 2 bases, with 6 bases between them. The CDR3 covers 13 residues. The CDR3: CASSFSATDTQYF. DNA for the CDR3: TGTGCCAGCAGCTTCAGCGCCACAGATACGCAGTATTTT.

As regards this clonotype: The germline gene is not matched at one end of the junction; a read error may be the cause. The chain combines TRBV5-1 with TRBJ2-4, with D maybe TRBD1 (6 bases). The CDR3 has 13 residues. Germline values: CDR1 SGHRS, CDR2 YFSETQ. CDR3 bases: TGCGTCAGCAGCCGTGAGGGGGAAAACATTCAGTACTTC. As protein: CVSSREGENIQYF.

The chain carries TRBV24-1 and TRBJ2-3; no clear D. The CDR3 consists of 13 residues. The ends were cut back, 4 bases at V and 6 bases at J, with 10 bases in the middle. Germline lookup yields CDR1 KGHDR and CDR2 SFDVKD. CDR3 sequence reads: CATSDPPRDTQYF. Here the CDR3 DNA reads TGTGCCACCAGTGACCCTCCTAGGGATACGCAGTATTTT.

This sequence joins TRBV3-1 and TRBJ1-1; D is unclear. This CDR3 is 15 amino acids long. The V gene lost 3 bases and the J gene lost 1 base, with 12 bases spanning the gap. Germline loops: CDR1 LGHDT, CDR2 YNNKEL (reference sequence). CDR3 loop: CASSHDQAGNTEAFF. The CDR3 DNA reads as TGTGCCAGCAGCCACGATCAAGCCGGGAACACTGAAGCTTTCTTT.

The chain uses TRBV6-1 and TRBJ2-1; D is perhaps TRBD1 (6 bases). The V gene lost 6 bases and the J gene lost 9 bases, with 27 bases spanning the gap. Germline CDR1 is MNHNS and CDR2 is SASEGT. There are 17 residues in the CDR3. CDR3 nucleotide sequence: TGTGCCAGCAGCCCTCAGGACAGTATGTTTTCGGTGGGTGAGCAGTTCTTC. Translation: CASSPQDSMFSVGEQFF.